The rows below give T cell receptor beta chains drawn from one sample of a study of blood T cell repertoires in COVID-19. Clones were read by immunoSEQ multiplex PCR, and TCRdb kept only the in-frame ones, dropping some. The data contain some 180,000 clones, 86% of them singletons. Sequencing was done on a sample of peripheral blood. These receptors all stem from a man between 65 and 85 years old with active or convalescent COVID-19. CDR3s include the opening cysteine and the closing phenylalanine or tryptophan. The D gene is left open where the match is weak. Size is stated for part of the rows, as once, few or many counts, or as a class when the clone is expanded.

d_call,clone_size,j_call,v_call,cdr3_nt,cdr3_aa
TRBD1,NA,TRBJ2-7,TRBV12-3/TRBV12-4,TGTGCCAGCAGTCCACTGGACAGGCCCGGAAAGTACTTC,CASSPLDRPGKYF
NA,few,TRBJ1-3,TRBV14,TGTGCCAGCAGCCACCGGTCTCTGAGGACTGGAAACACCATATATTTT,CASSHRSLRTGNTIYF
TRBD1,NA,TRBJ1-2,TRBV7-8,TGTGCCAGCCGGGGGACAGAACTTAACTATGGCTACACCTTC,CASRGTELNYGYTF
TRBD1,medium-sized,TRBJ2-2,TRBV6-5,TGTGCCAGCAAGGGGACAGGGCACACCGGGGAGCTGTTTTTT,CASKGTGHTGELFF
TRBD1,NA,TRBJ1-3,TRBV10-3,TGTGCCACCAGTGACAGGGGGCTTGGAAACACCATATATTTT,CATSDRGLGNTIYF
TRBD1,NA,TRBJ2-6,TRBV5-1,TGCGCCAGCAGCTTGGGGGGGACAGACGACACTGGGGCCAACGTCCTGACTTTC,CASSLGGTDDTGANVLTF
NA,NA,TRBJ2-7,TRBV18,TGTGCCAGCTCACCCCCGGACACATTCTACGAGCAGTACTTC,CASSPPDTFYEQYF
NA,NA,TRBJ2-6,TRBV24-1,TGTGCCACACAGAACCCAGCCTCTGGGGCCAACGTCCTGACTTTC,CATQNPASGANVLTF
NA,NA,TRBJ1-1,TRBV7-2,TGTGCCAGCAGCTTAGTGGACACGAGGAACACTGAAGCTTTCTTT,CASSLVDTRNTEAFF
NA,NA,TRBJ2-7,TRBV3-1/TRBV3-2,TGTGCCAGCAACTCCAGGCGAGATAACGAGCAGTACTTC,CASNSRRDNEQYF
TRBD2,NA,TRBJ2-5,TRBV7-2,TGTGCCAGCAGCTCCCGAGGACTAGCGGGAGAGACCCAGTACTTC,CASSSRGLAGETQYF
TRBD2,NA,TRBJ2-3,TRBV3-1/TRBV3-2,TGTGCCAGCAGCCACCTGAGCGGGGCAAACACAGATACGCAGTATTTT,CASSHLSGANTDTQYF
NA,NA,TRBJ1-3,TRBV11-2,TGTGCCAGCAGCCCCCCCGGCGGAGGCCGGGATGGAAACACCATATATTTT,CASSPPGGGRDGNTIYF
NA,NA,TRBJ2-3,TRBV5-1,TGCGCCAGCGCCCAGAGTTTCGGAGGCACAGATACGCAGTATTTT,CASAQSFGGTDTQYF
TRBD1,NA,TRBJ2-1,TRBV19,TGTGCCAGTAGTACCAGAAAGACAGGGGCCTACAATGAGCAGTTCTTC,CASSTRKTGAYNEQFF
NA,few,TRBJ2-3,TRBV30,TGTGCCTGGAGCAGGGGGGAACTAGCTAGGACAGATACGCAGTATTTT,CAWSRGELARTDTQYF
TRBD1,NA,TRBJ2-1,TRBV19,TGTGCCAGTACCGCGACAGGGGCCTACAATGAGCAGTTCTTC,CASTATGAYNEQFF
NA,NA,TRBJ2-1,TRBV24-1,TGTGCCACCAGTGATGGCCAGGGGAATGCCTACAATGAGCAGTTCTTC,CATSDGQGNAYNEQFF
TRBD1,NA,TRBJ2-7,TRBV5-1,TGCGCCAGCAGCTTGGAGTCTAGGACAGGCTCCTACGAGCAGTACTTC,CASSLESRTGSYEQYF
TRBD1,NA,TRBJ1-2,TRBV7-2,TGTGCCAGCAGCAACCGGGACAGGGGCCATGGCTACACCTTC,CASSNRDRGHGYTF
NA,NA,TRBJ1-3,TRBV5-4,TGTGCCAGCAGCTCGCCCCGGGAGGGCTCTGGAAACACCATATATTTT,CASSSPREGSGNTIYF
TRBD1,NA,TRBJ2-5,TRBV28,TGTGCCAGCAGTTTGCGCAGGGGGCTTGTAGAGACCCAGTACTTC,CASSLRRGLVETQYF
NA,NA,TRBJ1-5,TRBV28,TGTGCCAGTTTGGGGGCTTGGCAGCCCCAGCATTTT,CASLGAWQPQHF
NA,NA,TRBJ2-7,TRBV6-1,TGTGCCAGCAGTGGAGCTAGCTACGAGCAGTACTTC,CASSGASYEQYF
TRBD2,NA,TRBJ2-1,TRBV7-8,TGTGCCAGCAGCATAACCAGGGTAGCGGGACACAATGAGCAGTTCTTC,CASSITRVAGHNEQFF
TRBD1,once,TRBJ1-1,TRBV7-8,TGTGCCAGCAGCTTAGCGACAGGGGAAACTGAAGCTTTCTTT,CASSLATGETEAFF
NA,NA,TRBJ2-1,TRBV19,TGTGCCAGTAGTGCGAAGAGCTCCTACAATGAGCAGTTCTTC,CASSAKSSYNEQFF
NA,NA,TRBJ1-1,TRBV18,TGTGCCAGCTCAACCGAAAGGGGGGGAGCTTTCTTT,CASSTERGGAFF
NA,NA,TRBJ2-7,TRBV4-3,TGCGCCAGCAGCCAAGATTGGCCAGGGGTCTCCTACGAGCAGTACTTC,CASSQDWPGVSYEQYF
NA,NA,TRBJ1-3,TRBV5-1,TGCGCCAGCAGCTCGGATGGGACAACGAGAAACACCATATATTTT,CASSSDGTTRNTIYF